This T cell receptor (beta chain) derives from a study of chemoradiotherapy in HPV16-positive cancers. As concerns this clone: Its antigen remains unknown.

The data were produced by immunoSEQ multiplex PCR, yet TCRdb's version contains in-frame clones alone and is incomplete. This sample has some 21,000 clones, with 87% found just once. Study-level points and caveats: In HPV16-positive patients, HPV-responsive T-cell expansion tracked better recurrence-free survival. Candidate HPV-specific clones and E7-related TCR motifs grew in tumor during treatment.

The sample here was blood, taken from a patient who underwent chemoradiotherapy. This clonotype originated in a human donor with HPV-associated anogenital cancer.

The CDR3 DNA follows: TGTGCCATCAGTCCCGGGACTAGCTTTCTCCCCTACGAGCAGTACTTC. Translating it yields CAISPGTSFLPYEQYF. This chain uses TRBV10-3 with TRBJ2-7; 9 bases are shared with TRBD2. Germline-derived CDR1 and CDR2 are ENHRY and SYGVKD. The CDR3 loop spans 16 amino acids. V shed 5 bases and J 2 bases; nucleotides not matched to a gene: 10.